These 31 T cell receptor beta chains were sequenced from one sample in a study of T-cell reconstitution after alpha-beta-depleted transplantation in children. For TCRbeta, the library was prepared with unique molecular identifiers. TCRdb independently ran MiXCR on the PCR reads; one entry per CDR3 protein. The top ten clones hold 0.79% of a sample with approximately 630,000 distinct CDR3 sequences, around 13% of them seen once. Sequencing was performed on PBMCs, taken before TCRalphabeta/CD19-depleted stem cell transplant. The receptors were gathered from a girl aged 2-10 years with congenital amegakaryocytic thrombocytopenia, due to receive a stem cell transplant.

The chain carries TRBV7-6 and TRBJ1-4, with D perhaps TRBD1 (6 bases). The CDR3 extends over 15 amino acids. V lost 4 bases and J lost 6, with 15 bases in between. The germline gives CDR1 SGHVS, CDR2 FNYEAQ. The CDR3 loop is CASSSRGGQDEKLFF. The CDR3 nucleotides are TGTGCCAGCAGCTCTCGTGGGGGGCAGGATGAAAAACTGTTTTTT.

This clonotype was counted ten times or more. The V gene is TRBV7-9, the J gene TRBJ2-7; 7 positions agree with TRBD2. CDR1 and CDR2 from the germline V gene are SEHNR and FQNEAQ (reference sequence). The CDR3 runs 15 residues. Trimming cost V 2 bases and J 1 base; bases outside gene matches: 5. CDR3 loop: CASSLSGVRSYEQYF. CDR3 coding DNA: TGTGCCAGCAGCTTAAGCGGGGTACGGTCCTACGAGCAGTACTTC.

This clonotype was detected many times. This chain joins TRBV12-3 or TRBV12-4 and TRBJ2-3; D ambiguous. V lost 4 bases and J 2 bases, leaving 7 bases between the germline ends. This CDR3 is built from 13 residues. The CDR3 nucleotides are TGTGCCAGCAGTTCGACTCCCACAGATACGCAGTATTTT. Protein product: CASSSTPTDTQYF.

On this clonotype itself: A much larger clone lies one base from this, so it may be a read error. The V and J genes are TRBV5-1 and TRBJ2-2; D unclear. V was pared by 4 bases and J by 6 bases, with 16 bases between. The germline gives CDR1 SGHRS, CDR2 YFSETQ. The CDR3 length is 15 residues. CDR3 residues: CASSETRFSPGELFF. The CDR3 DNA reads TGCGCCAGCAGCGAAACAAGGTTCTCCCCCGGGGAGCTGTTTTTT.

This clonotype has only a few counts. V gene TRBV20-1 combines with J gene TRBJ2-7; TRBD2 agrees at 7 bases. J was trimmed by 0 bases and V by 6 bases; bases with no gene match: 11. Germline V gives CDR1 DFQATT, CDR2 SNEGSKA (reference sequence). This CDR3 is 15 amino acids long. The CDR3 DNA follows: TGCAGTGCCCCGCCAGCGGGGATCAACTCCTACGAGCAGTACTTC. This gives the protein CSAPPAGINSYEQYF.

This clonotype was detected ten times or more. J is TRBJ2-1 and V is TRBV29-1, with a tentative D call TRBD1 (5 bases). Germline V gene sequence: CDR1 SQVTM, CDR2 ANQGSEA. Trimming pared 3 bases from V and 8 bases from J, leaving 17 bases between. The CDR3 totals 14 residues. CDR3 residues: CSVETFETDDEQFF. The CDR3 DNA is TGCAGCGTTGAGACCTTCGAGACAGACGATGAGCAGTTCTTC.

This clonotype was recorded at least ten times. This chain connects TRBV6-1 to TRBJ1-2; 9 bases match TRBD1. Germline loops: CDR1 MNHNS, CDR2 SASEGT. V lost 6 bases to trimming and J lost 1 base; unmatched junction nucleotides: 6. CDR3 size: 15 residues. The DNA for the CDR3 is TGTGCCAGCAGCCGGACAGGGGAGGTTAACTATGGCTACACCTTC. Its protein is CASSRTGEVNYGYTF.

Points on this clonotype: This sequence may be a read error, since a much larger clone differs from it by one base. CDR3 loop: CASSFLLAPSDEQFF. DNA of the CDR3: TGCGCCAGCAGCTTCCTACTAGCTCCCTCCGATGAGCAGTTCTTC. This chain uses TRBV5-1 with TRBJ2-1, with D perhaps matching TRBD2 (6 bases). The CDR3 has 15 amino acids. Germline lookup yields CDR1 SGHRS and CDR2 YFSETQ. Trimming stripped 2 bases from V and 8 bases from J, with 17 bases between. The full variable domain, its missing parts supplied by reference TRBV5-1 and TRBJ2-1, is KAGVTQTPRYLIKTRGQQVTLSCSPISGHRSVSWYQQTPGQGLQFLFEYFSETQRNKGNFPGRFSGRQFSNSRSEMNVSTLELGDSALYLCASSFLLAPSDEQFFGPGTRLTVL.

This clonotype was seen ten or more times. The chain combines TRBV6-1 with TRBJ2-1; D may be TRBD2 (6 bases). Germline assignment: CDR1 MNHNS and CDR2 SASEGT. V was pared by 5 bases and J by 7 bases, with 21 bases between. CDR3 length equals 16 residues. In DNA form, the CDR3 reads TGTGCCAGCAGTCAGACAAACGGAGGGGCTAAGAATGAGCAGTTCTTC. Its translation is CASSQTNGGAKNEQFF.

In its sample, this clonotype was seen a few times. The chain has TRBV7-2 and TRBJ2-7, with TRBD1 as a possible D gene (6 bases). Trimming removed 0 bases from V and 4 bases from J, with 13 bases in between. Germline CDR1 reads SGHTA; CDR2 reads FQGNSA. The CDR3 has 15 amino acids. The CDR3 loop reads CASSLAGGRGYEQYF. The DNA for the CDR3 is TGTGCCAGCAGCTTAGCGGGCGGCAGGGGTTACGAGCAGTACTTC.

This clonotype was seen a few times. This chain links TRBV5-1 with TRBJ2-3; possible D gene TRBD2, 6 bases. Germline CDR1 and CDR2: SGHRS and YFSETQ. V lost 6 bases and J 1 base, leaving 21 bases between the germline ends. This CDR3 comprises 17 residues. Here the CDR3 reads CASKRAGPDIGTDTQYF. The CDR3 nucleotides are TGCGCCAGCAAAAGGGCGGGACCCGATATCGGCACAGATACGCAGTATTTT.

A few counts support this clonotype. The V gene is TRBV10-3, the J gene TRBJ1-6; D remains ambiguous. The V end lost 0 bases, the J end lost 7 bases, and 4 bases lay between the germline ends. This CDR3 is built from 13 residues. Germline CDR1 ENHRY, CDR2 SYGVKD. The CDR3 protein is CAISESGNSPLHF. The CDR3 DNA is TGTGCCATCAGTGAGTCAGGGAATTCACCCCTCCACTTT.

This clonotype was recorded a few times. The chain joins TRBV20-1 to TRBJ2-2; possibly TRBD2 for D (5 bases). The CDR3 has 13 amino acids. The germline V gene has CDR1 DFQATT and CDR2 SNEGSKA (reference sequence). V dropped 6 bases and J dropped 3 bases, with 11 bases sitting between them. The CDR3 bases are TGCAGTGCCAAGCGGTTCGACACCGGGGAGCTGTTTTTT. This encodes CSAKRFDTGELFF.

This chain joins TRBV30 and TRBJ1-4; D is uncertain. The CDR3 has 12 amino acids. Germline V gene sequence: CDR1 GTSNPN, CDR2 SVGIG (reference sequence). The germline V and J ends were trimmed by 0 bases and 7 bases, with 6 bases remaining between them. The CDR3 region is CAWSVRGEKLFF. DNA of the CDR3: TGTGCCTGGAGTGTACGGGGTGAAAAACTGTTTTTT.

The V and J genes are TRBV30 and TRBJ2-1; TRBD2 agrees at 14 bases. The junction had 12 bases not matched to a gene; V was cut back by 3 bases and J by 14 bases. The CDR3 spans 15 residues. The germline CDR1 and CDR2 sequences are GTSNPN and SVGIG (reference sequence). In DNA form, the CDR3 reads TGTGCCTGGAGGCTCGGACTAGCGGGAGGTTCGAGGGAGTTCTTC. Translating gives CAWRLGLAGGSREFF.

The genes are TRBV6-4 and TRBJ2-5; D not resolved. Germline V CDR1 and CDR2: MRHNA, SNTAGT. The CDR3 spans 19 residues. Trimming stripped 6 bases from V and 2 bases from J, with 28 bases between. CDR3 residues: CASREISGWKPSGQETQYF. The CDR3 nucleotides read TGTGCCAGCAGGGAGATCTCGGGTTGGAAACCCTCTGGACAAGAGACCCAGTACTTC.

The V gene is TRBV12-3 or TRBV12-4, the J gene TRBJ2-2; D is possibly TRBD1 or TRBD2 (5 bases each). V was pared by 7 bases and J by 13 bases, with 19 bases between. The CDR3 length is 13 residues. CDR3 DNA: TGTGCCAGCACCCTAGGGGACCACGCGGGGCTGTTTTTT. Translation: CASTLGDHAGLFF.

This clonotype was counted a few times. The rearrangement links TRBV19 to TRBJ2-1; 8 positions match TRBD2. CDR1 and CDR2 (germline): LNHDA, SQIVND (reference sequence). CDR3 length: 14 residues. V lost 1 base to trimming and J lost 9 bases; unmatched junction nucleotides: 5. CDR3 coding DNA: TGTGCCAGTAGTATAGCCCACGGGGGGGGTGAGCAGTTCTTC. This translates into CASSIAHGGGEQFF.

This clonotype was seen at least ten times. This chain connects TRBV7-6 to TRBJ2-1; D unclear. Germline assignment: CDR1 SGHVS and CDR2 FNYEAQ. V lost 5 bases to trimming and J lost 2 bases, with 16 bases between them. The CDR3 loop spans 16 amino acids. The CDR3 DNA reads TGTGCCAGCAGCCCCTATTTTTACGGCGCCTACAATGAGCAGTTCTTC. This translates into CASSPYFYGAYNEQFF.

This chain's CDR3 is CSAWPAGKVSSGYTF. The CDR3 DNA reads as TGCAGTGCCTGGCCGGCAGGGAAGGTATCTAGTGGCTACACCTTC. This chain links TRBV20-1 with TRBJ1-2, with D possibly being TRBD1 (5 bases). The germline V gene has CDR1 DFQATT and CDR2 SNEGSKA (reference sequence). Trimming took 6 bases from V and 7 from J, leaving 24 bases between them. The CDR3 is 15 residues long.

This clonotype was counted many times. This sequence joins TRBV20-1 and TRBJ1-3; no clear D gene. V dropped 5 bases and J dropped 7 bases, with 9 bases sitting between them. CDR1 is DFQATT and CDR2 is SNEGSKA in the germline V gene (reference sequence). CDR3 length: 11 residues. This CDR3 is CSAPRWNTIYF. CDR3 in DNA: TGCAGTGCTCCGCGGTGGAACACCATATATTTT.

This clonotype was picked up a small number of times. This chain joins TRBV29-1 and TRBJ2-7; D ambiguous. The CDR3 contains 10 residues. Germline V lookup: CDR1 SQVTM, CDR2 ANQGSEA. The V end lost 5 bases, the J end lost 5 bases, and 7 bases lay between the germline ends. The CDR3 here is CSVLKDEQYF. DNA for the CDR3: TGCAGCGTTCTAAAGGACGAGCAGTACTTC.

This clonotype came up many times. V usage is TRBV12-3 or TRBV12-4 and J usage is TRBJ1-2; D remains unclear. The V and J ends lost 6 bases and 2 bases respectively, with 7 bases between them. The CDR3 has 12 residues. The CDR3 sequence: CASRLDNYGYTF. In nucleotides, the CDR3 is TGTGCCAGCAGACTGGACAACTATGGCTACACCTTC.

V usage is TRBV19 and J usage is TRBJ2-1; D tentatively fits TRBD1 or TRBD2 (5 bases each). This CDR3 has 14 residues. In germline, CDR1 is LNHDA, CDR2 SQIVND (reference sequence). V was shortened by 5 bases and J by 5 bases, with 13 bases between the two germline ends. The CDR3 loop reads CASSSQVGHNEQFF. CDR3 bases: TGTGCCAGTAGTTCTCAGGTGGGACACAATGAGCAGTTCTTC.

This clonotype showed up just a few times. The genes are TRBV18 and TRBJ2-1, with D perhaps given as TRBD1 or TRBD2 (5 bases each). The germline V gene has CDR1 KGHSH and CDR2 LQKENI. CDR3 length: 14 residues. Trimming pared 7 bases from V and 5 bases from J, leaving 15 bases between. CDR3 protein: CASLTEVGHNEQFF. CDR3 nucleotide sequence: TGTGCCAGCTTAACTGAGGTGGGACACAATGAGCAGTTCTTC. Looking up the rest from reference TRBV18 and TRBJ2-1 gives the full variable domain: NAGVMQNPRHLVRRRGQEARLRCSPMKGHSHVYWYRQLPEEGLKFMVYLQKENIIDESGMPKERFSAEFPKEGPSILRIQQVVRGDSAAYFCASLTEVGHNEQFFGPGTRLTVL.

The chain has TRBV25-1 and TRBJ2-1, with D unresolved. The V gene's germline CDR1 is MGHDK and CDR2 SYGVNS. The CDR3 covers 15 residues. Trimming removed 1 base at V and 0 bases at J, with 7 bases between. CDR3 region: CASSEWHSSYNEQFF. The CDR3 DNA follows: TGTGCCAGCAGTGAATGGCATAGCTCCTACAATGAGCAGTTCTTC.

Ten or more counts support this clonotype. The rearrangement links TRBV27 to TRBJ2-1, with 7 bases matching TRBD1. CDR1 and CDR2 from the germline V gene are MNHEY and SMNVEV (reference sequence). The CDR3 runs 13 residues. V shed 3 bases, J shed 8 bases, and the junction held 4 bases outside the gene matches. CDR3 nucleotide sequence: TGTGCCAGCAGTTTGACAGGGATCGATGAGCAGTTCTTC. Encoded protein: CASSLTGIDEQFF.

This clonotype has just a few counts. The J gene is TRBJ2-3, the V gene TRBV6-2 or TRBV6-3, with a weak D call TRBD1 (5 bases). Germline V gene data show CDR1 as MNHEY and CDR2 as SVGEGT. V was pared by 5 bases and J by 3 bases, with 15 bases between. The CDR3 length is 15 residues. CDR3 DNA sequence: TGTGCCAGCAGTCAGAGACAGACAACAACAGATACGCAGTATTTT. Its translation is CASSQRQTTTDTQYF.

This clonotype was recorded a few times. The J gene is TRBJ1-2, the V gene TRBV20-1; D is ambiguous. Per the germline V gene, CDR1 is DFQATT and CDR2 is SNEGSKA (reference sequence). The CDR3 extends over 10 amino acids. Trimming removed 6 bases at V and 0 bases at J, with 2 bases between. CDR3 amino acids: CSATNYGYTF. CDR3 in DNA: TGCAGTGCAACTAACTATGGCTACACCTTC.

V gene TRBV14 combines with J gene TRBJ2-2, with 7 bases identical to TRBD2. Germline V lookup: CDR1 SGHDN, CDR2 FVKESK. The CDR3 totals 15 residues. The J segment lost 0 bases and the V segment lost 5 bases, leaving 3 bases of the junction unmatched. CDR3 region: CASSKLATNTGELFF. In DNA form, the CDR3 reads TGTGCCAGCAGCAAACTAGCGACGAACACCGGGGAGCTGTTTTTT.

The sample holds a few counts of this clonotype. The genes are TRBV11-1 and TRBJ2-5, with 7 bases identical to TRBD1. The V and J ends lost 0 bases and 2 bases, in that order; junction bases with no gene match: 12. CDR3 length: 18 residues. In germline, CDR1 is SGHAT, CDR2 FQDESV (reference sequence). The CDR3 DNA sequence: TGTGCCAGCAGCTTAGCACGGGACAGCCCGGACCGGCAAGAGACCCAGTACTTC. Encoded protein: CASSLARDSPDRQETQYF.